One and the same sample provided the 5 T cell receptor beta chains below, sequenced in a study of cytomegalovirus exposure and HLA in healthy donors. This PCR relied on a set of 60 Vbeta primers and 13 Jbeta primers. Profiled with immunoSEQ multiplex PCR; TCRdb holds only in-frame clones, not every one. Of 150,000 to 200,000 clones listed, roughly 80% are singletons. The sequencing input was PBMCs. These receptors were collected from a woman younger than 45 in good health and CMV-seropositive.

The rearrangement links TRBV5-4 to TRBJ2-7; TRBD2 matches at 7 bases. The CDR3 covers 14 residues. V gave up 0 bases and J gave up 3 bases; unmatched junction bases: 3. CDR1 is SGHNT, CDR2 YYREEE, per germline (reference sequence). CDR3 protein: CASSLGLADYEQYF. The CDR3 DNA follows: TGTGCCAGCAGCTTGGGACTAGCCGACTACGAGCAGTACTTC.

CDR3 loop: CASSEEEKGGYGYTF. DNA of the CDR3: TGTGCCAGCAGTGAGGAGGAGAAGGGAGGCTATGGCTACACCTTC. The J gene is TRBJ1-2, the V gene TRBV6-1; D gene ambiguous. The CDR3 covers 15 residues. The V and J ends lost 3 bases and 4 bases respectively, with 15 bases between them. Germline loops: CDR1 MNHNS, CDR2 SASEGT.

The rearrangement uses TRBV2 and TRBJ1-5; 8 nucleotides align to TRBD1. The CDR3 extends over 13 amino acids. Germline V gives CDR1 SNHLY, CDR2 FYNNEI. V was clipped by 8 bases and J by 6 bases; unmatched bases: 6. CDR3 DNA: TGTGCCAGCCGCTTAACAGGGGGTCAGCCCCAGCATTTT. Translation: CASRLTGGQPQHF.

The chain links TRBV10-3 to TRBJ1-2; 9 bases map to TRBD1. From germline, CDR1 is ENHRY and CDR2 SYGVKD. The CDR3 covers 13 residues. V shed 10 bases, J shed 8 bases, and the junction held 11 bases outside the gene matches. CDR3 loop: CATIGTGSLGYTF. For the CDR3, the DNA is TGTGCCACCATAGGGACAGGGTCTCTCGGCTACACCTTC.

V usage is TRBV11-3 and J usage is TRBJ2-1; D may be TRBD1 (6 bases). V lost 5 bases and J lost 6, with 11 bases in between. Germline values: CDR1 SGHNT, CDR2 YENEEA. The CDR3 length is 13 residues. The CDR3 DNA follows: TGTGCCAGCAGCCTACAGGGTGGCAATGAGCAGTTCTTC. Translation: CASSLQGGNEQFF.